This T cell receptor beta chain came from a study of T cells in Graves' hyperthyroidism and ophthalmopathy. RNA transcripts served as the template for amplifying TCR beta CDR3 regions. RT-PCR in the first round (using the HTBI primer set) targeted the TCR CDR3. TCRdb independently ran MiXCR on the multiplex PCR reads; one entry per CDR3 protein. The repertoire holds about 480,000 distinct CDR3 sequences, with 14% as singletons. The CDR3 runs to 17 residues. Trimming removed 0 bases from V and 2 bases from J, with 17 bases in between. Germline V gene sequence: CDR1 DFQATT, CDR2 SNEGSKA (reference sequence). This clonotype occurred a few times. What it recognizes is unknown. Study-wide results and caveats: Ophthalmopathy onset followed model prediction by a median about seven months. Blood samples included most of the expanded thyroid clonotypes exceeding 0.001.

The study enrolled patients aged 18 to 65 with newly diagnosed hyperthyroidism of under 2 months' duration. Clinical symptoms, serum thyroxine, TRAb, thyroid ultrasound and orbital computed tomography informed diagnoses. This clonotype was sampled from a young woman with Graves' hyperthyroidism. The sequencing input was blood. This sequence joins TRBV20-1 and TRBJ1-5; D not resolved. In DNA, the CDR3 is TGCAGTGCTAGAGATGAGGCGGGAACGGATGGCAATCAGCCCCAGCATTTT. Its protein product is CSARDEAGTDGNQPQHF.